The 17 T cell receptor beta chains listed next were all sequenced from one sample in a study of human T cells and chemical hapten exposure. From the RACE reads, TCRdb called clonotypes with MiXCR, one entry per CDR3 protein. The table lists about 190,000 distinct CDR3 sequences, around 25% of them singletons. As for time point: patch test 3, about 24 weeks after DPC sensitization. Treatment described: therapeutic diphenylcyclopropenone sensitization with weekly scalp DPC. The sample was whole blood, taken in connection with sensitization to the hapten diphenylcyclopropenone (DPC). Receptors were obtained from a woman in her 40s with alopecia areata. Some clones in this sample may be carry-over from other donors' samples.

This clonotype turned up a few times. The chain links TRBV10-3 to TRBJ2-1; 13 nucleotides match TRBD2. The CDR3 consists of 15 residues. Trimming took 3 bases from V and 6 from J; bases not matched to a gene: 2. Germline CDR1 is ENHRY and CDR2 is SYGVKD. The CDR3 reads CAISDRTSGGNEQFF. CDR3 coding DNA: TGTGCCATCAGTGACCGGACTAGCGGGGGCAATGAGCAGTTCTTC.

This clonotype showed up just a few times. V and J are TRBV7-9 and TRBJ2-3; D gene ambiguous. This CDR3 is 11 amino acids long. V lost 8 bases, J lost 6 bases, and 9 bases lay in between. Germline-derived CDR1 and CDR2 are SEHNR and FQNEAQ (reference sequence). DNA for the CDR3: TGTGCCAGCGAAGGATTTGATACGCAGTATTTT. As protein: CASEGFDTQYF.

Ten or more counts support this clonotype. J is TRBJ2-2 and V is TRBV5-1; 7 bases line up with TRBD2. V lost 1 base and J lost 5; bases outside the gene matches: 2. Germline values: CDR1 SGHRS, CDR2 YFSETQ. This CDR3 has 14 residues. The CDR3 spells CASSLSGKTGELFF. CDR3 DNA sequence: TGCGCCAGCAGCTTGAGCGGGAAGACCGGGGAGCTGTTTTTT.

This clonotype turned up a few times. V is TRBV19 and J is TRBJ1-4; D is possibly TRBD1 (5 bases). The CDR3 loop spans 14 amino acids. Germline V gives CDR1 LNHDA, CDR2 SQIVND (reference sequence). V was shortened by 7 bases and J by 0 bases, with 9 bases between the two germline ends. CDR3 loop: CASTGRTTNEKLFF. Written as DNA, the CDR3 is TGTGCCAGTACAGGGAGGACAACTAATGAAAAACTGTTTTTT.

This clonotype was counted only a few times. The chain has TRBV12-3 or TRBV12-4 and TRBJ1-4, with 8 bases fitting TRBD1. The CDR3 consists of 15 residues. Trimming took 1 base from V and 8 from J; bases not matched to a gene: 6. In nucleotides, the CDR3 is TGTGCCAGCAGTTTAGTTCAGGGGGCGGAAGAAAAACTGTTTTTT. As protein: CASSLVQGAEEKLFF.

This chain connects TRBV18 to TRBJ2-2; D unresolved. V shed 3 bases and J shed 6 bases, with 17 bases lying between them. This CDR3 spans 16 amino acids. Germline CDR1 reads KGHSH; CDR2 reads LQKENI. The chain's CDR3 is CASSPTPFDGPGELFF. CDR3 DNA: TGTGCCAGCTCACCGACCCCGTTCGACGGGCCCGGGGAGCTGTTTTTT.

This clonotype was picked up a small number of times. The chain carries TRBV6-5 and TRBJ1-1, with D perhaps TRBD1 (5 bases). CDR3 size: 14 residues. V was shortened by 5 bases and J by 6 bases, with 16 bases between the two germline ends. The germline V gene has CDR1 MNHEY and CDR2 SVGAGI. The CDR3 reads CASSNRDRRSEAFF. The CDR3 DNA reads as TGTGCCAGCAGTAACCGGGACCGGCGATCTGAAGCTTTCTTT.

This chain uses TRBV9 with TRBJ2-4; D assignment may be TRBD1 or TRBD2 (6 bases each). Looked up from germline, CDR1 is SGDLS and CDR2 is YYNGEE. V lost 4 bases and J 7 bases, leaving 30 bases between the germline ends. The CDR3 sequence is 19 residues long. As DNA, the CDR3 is TGTGCCAGCAGCCCGAGTTGGGCCTGGGGAGGCAGGGGAGAGAACATTCAGTACTTC. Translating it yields CASSPSWAWGGRGENIQYF.

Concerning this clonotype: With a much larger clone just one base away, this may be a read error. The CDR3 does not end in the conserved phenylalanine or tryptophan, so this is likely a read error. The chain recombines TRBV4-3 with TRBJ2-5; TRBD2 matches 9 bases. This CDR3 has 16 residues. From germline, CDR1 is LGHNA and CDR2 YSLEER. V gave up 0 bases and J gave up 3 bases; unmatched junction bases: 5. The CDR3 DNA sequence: TGCGCCAGCAGCCAAGATTGGGCTAGCGGGGAAGAGACCCAGTACTCC. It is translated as CASSQDWASGEETQYS.

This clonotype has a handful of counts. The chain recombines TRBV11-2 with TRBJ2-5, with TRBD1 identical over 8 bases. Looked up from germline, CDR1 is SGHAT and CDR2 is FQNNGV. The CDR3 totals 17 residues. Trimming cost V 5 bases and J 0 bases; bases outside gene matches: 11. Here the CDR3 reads CASSQGAGLLYQETQYF. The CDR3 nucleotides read TGTGCCAGCAGCCAGGGGGCCGGCCTCCTGTACCAAGAGACCCAGTACTTC.

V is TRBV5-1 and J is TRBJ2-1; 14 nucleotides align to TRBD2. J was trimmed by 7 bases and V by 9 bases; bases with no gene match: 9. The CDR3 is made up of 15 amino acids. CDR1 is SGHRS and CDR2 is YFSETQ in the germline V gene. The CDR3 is CATHPGTSGRNEQFF. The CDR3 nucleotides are TGCGCCACCCACCCAGGGACTAGCGGGAGAAATGAGCAGTTCTTC.

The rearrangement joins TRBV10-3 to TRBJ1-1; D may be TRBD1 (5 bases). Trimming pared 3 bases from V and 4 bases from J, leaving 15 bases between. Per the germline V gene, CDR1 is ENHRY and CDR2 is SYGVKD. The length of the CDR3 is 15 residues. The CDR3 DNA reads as TGTGCCATCAGTGACGGGGCAATGGGGGGCACTGAAGCTTTCTTT. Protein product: CAISDGAMGGTEAFF.

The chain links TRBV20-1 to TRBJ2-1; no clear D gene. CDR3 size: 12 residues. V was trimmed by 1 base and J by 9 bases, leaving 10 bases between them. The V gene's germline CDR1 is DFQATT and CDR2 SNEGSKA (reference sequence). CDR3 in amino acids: CSARVPSGEQFF. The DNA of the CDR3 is TGCAGTGCTAGAGTCCCCTCCGGTGAGCAGTTCTTC.

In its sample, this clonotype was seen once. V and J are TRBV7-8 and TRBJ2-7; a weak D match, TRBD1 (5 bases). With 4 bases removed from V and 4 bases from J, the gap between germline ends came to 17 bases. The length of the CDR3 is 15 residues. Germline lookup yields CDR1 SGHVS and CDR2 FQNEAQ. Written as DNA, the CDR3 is TGTGCCAGCAGCTCCCTTACACCACCAGGGTACGAGCAGTACTTC. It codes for CASSSLTPPGYEQYF.

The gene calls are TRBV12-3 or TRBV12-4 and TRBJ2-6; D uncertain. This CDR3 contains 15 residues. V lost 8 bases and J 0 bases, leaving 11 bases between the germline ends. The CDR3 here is CASGSTSSGANVLTF. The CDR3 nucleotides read TGTGCCAGCGGCTCGACAAGCTCTGGGGCCAACGTCCTGACTTTC.

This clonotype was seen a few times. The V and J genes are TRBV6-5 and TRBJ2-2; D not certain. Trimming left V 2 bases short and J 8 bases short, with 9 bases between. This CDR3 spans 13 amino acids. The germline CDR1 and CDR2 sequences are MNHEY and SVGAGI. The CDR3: CASSYLKAGELFF. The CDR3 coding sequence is TGTGCCAGCAGTTACCTTAAAGCTGGGGAGCTGTTTTTT.

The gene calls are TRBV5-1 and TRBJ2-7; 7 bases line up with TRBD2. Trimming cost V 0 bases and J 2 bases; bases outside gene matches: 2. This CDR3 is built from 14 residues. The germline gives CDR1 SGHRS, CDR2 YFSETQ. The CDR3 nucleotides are TGCGCCAGCAGCTTGGCTAGCGGACCCTACGAGCAGTACTTC. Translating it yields CASSLASGPYEQYF.